Listed below are T cell receptor beta chains from one sample, sequenced in a study of regulatory T cells in long-lasting Graves disease. Via MiXCR, TCRdb re-called the multiplex PCR reads, giving one row per CDR3 protein. The sample contains hundreds of thousands of distinct CDR3 sequences, roughly 20% of which appear only once. Sequences were derived from peripheral blood mononuclear cells (PBMCs), sampled when the disease was refractory, from a patient treated with antithyroid drugs. The receptors originated from a female donor with Graves disease. CDR3s include the opening cysteine and the closing phenylalanine or tryptophan. A D gene is named only where the DNA matches it firmly. Some rows mark clone size as missing; the rest say once, few, many or name a class of expanded clone.

TRBV6-2/TRBV6-3	TRBJ2-7	NA	NA	12	CASSWNKAEQYF	TGTGCTAGCAGTTGGAACAAAGCCGAGCAGTACTTC
TRBV6-1	TRBJ2-7	many	NA	11	CASSDIWEQYF	TGTGCCAGCAGTGATATTTGGGAGCAGTACTTC
TRBV28	TRBJ2-7	many	NA	12	CASMRGYYEQYF	TGTGCCAGCATGCGGGGTTACTACGAGCAGTACTTC
TRBV6-2/TRBV6-3	TRBJ2-4	few	NA	19	CASSYSAVRLFWAKNIQYF	TGTGCCAGCAGTTACTCAGCTGTCCGACTTTTTTGGGCCAAAAACATTCAGTACTTC
TRBV20-1	TRBJ2-7	many	NA	11	CSARTGYEQYF	TGCAGTGCTAGGACAGGTTACGAGCAGTACTTC
TRBV20-1	TRBJ2-1	NA	NA	14	CSARGNGFGNEQFF	TGCAGTGCTAGAGGAAACGGGTTCGGCAATGAGCAGTTCTTC
TRBV2	TRBJ2-1	NA	NA	11	CATPVDGRLFF	TGTGCCACCCCAGTTGACGGCCGGCTGTTCTTC
TRBV29-1	TRBJ1-1	many	NA	11	CSVSYGAEAFF	TGCAGCGTTTCTTACGGGGCTGAAGCTTTCTTT
TRBV9	TRBJ2-7	few	NA	11	CASSVDDEQYF	TGTGCCAGCAGCGTAGACGACGAGCAGTACTTC
TRBV4-1	TRBJ2-5	many	NA	15	CASSQEGHSQETQYF	TGCGCCAGCAGCCAAGAGGGTCACTCACAAGAGACCCAGTACTTC
TRBV5-6	TRBJ1-2	once	NA	13	CASSFFQADGYTF	TGTGCCAGCAGCTTTTTTCAGGCGGATGGCTACACCTTC
TRBV20-1	TRBJ1-1	few	NA	12	CSARQPNTEAFF	TGCAGTGCTCGACAGCCTAACACTGAAGCTTTCTTT
TRBV5-6	TRBJ1-1	few	NA	13	CAEAPSRNTRAFF	TGTGCTGAGGCCCCCTCGCGGAACACTCGGGCTTTCTTT
TRBV30	TRBJ2-1	NA	NA	14	CAWSTRLALAEQFF	TGTGCCTGGAGTACTCGGCTAGCGCTGGCTGAGCAGTTCTTC
TRBV6-5	TRBJ2-2	NA	NA	14	CASSYSKGFGELFF	TGTGCCAGCAGTTACTCGAAAGGTTTCGGGGAGCTGTTTTTT
TRBV25-1	TRBJ2-3	NA	NA	14	CASSERGGTDTQYF	TGTGCCAGCAGTGAAAGAGGCGGAACAGATACGCAGTATTTT
TRBV28	TRBJ1-5	many	NA	13	CASSAVGNQPQHF	TGTGCCAGCAGCGCCGTAGGGAATCAGCCCCAGCATTTT
TRBV12-3/TRBV12-4	TRBJ1-1	many	TRBD1	16	CASSTGTGVVHTEAFF	TGTGCCAGCAGTACCGGGACAGGGGTCGTTCACACTGAAGCTTTCTTT
TRBV20-1	TRBJ1-5	NA	NA	16	CSARRGHSNSNQPQHF	TGCAGTGCTAGGCGAGGGCACTCGAATAGCAATCAGCCCCAGCATTTT
TRBV5-6	TRBJ1-1	few	NA	14	CASSLPGAVAEAFF	TGTGCCAGCAGCTTGCCGGGGGCAGTCGCTGAAGCTTTCTTT
TRBV12-3/TRBV12-4	TRBJ2-1	few	TRBD1	13	CASSHGQGNEQFF	TGTGCCAGCAGCCATGGACAGGGGAATGAGCAGTTCTTC
TRBV7-9	TRBJ1-2	NA	TRBD1	15	CVSSAPGQANYGYTF	TGTGTCAGCAGCGCTCCGGGACAGGCGAACTATGGCTACACCTTC
TRBV6-2/TRBV6-3	TRBJ2-5	few	TRBD1	15	CASSYPGQFQETQYF	TGTGCCAGCAGTTACCCGGGACAGTTCCAAGAGACCCAGTACTTC